These T cell receptor beta chains were read from a single sample in a study of T cell responses to AZD1222 COVID-19 vaccine. Measured with immunoSEQ multiplex PCR; TCRdb has only the in-frame clones, and not every one. The sample includes around 110,000 clones, 92% seen only once; the top ten take about 1.4%. The sequences come from peripheral blood, collected 28 days after the second AZD1222 dose. These receptors were obtained from an adult who received the AZD1222 COVID-19 vaccine. Each CDR3 is given with its conserved first and last residue. Fields, in order: D gene, V gene, clone size, J gene, CDR3 DNA, CDR3 protein. D genes are given only for firm matches. Clone size is shown for a subset of rows, as once, few, many or a class of expanded clone.

>-|TRBV27|-|TRBJ1-5
TGTGCCAGCAGTTCCCGATTGGGGGGGGAGAGCAATCAGCCCCAGCATTTT
CASSSRLGGESNQPQHF
>-|TRBV11-2|-|TRBJ2-3
TGTGCCAGCAGCCCTAACAGGGCCCCCTTCACAGATACGCAGTATTTT
CASSPNRAPFTDTQYF
>-|TRBV24-1|-|TRBJ1-1
TGTGCCACCCCGATGAACACTGAAGCTTTCTTT
CATPMNTEAFF
>TRBD2|TRBV5-4|-|TRBJ2-1
TGTGCCAGCAGCTCCCAGCGGGAGGGCGCTACAATGAATGAGCAGTTCTTC
CASSSQREGATMNEQFF
>-|TRBV9|-|TRBJ1-3
TGTGCCAGCAGCGTAGACGGCAGTAGCTCTGGAAACACCATATATTTT
CASSVDGSSSGNTIYF
>TRBD1|TRBV6-5|-|TRBJ1-1
TGTGCCAGCAGTTACTTTATCACAGGGGGGACTGAAGCTTTCTTT
CASSYFITGGTEAFF
>-|TRBV28|-|TRBJ1-5
TGTGCCAGCAGTTTACAGACAGATAGCAATCAGCCCCAGCATTTT
CASSLQTDSNQPQHF
>-|TRBV21-1|once|TRBJ2-7
TGTGCCAGCAGGGGGAGCGCCCTTGGTCGGGAGCAGTACTTC
CASRGSALGREQYF
>TRBD2|TRBV7-6|-|TRBJ2-1
TGTGCCAGCAGCTTAGTAGCGGGACCTTACAATGAGCAGTTCTTC
CASSLVAGPYNEQFF
>-|TRBV5-4|-|TRBJ1-6
TGTGCCAGCAGCCCAGGGTCAGAAGGTTCACCCCTCCACTTT
CASSPGSEGSPLHF
>TRBD2|TRBV4-2|-|TRBJ2-7
TGTGCCAGCAGCCAAGATTTGGGGGGGATCATGAGGTACGAGCAGTACTTC
CASSQDLGGIMRYEQYF
>-|TRBV12-3/TRBV12-4|-|TRBJ1-6
TGTGCCAGCAGTTCTATGGGTTCACCCCTCCACTTT
CASSSMGSPLHF
>TRBD2|TRBV11-3|-|TRBJ2-1
TGTGCCAGCAGCTTTACTAGCGGGAGCGAGCAGTTCTTC
CASSFTSGSEQFF
>-|TRBV18|-|TRBJ1-2
TGTGCCAGCTCACCAGGGTTGGACTATGGCTACACCTTC
CASSPGLDYGYTF
>-|TRBV10-1|once|TRBJ2-1
TGCGCCAGCAGTCTCTCAGGTGCCTACAATGAGCAGTTCTTC
CASSLSGAYNEQFF
>-|TRBV7-9|-|TRBJ1-3
TGTGCCTCAGATTCTGGGACAATGAGCTCTGGAAACACCATATATTTT
CASDSGTMSSGNTIYF
>-|TRBV2|-|TRBJ1-5
TGTGCCTCCCGGGGTAGCAATCAGCCCCAGCATTTT
CASRGSNQPQHF
>TRBD1|TRBV28|-|TRBJ1-5
TGTGCCAGCAGCACTCTTCGACAGGGGACGCGCAATCAGCCCCAGCATTTT
CASSTLRQGTRNQPQHF
>-|TRBV5-4|-|TRBJ1-6
TGTGCCAGCAGTTGGGGCTATTCACCCCTCCACTTT
CASSWGYSPLHF
>-|TRBV27|-|TRBJ1-6
TGTGCCAGCAGCATTGACAGGTTGAAAGGGTCATCCTATAATTCACCCCTCCACTTT
CASSIDRLKGSSYNSPLHF
>-|TRBV28|-|TRBJ1-2
TGTGCCAGCCGACTTGGAGGGGATGGCTACACCTTC
CASRLGGDGYTF
>-|TRBV7-8|-|TRBJ1-6
TGTGCCAGCAGCTTAGATCCGGGAGCGCCCCTCCACTTT
CASSLDPGAPLHF
>-|TRBV6-5|-|TRBJ1-1
TGTGCCATCCGAGGAAAGCCCAACACTGAAGCTTTCTTT
CAIRGKPNTEAFF
>TRBD1|TRBV6-2/TRBV6-3|-|TRBJ1-4
TGTGCCAGCAGCGACCCCACAGGGGGCGTGGATGAAAAACTGTTTTTT
CASSDPTGGVDEKLFF
>-|TRBV9|once|TRBJ2-5
TGTGCCAGCAGCGTAAACCCTTTCCTCGGGTCAGAGACCCAGTACTTC
CASSVNPFLGSETQYF
>-|TRBV4-1|once|TRBJ1-2
TGCGCCAGCAGCCAAGTAGGTCTGCCGAACTATGGCTACACCTTC
CASSQVGLPNYGYTF
>-|TRBV13|-|TRBJ1-1
TGTGCCAGCAGCTTACAGGGGATGAACACTGAAGCTTTCTTT
CASSLQGMNTEAFF
>TRBD2|TRBV11-2|-|TRBJ2-5
TGTGCCAGCAGCCAAGGACTAGCGGAATTCCAAGATACCCAGTACTTC
CASSQGLAEFQDTQYF
>-|TRBV25-1|-|TRBJ1-6
TGTGCCACCTCGTTGTATGCGGACTCACCCCTCCACTTT
CATSLYADSPLHF
>TRBD1|TRBV30|-|TRBJ2-1
TGTGCCTGGAGTATGGGACAGGCCTATGAGCAGTTCTTC
CAWSMGQAYEQFF
>TRBD2|TRBV7-6|-|TRBJ2-1
TGTGCCAGCAGCTTAGTACTAGCGGGAGGGCCAATGGTTGAGCAGTTCTTC
CASSLVLAGGPMVEQFF
>TRBD2|TRBV7-9|-|TRBJ2-7
TGTGCCAGCAGCCGTACTAGCGGGGGGGGCTCCTACGAGCAGTACTTC
CASSRTSGGGSYEQYF
>TRBD2|TRBV18|-|TRBJ2-1
TGTGCCAGCTCACCGGAACTAGCGGGAGGTGAAATGCAGTTCTTC
CASSPELAGGEMQFF
>-|TRBV6-5|-|TRBJ2-1
TGTGCCACCTCCCGAGGACTCCGCGCGATAGGCGAGCAGTTCTTC
CATSRGLRAIGEQFF
>-|TRBV4-1|-|TRBJ2-7
TGCGCCAGCAGCCAGCAGGGGCAGCAGTACTTC
CASSQQGQQYF
>-|TRBV4-1|-|TRBJ2-3
TGCGCCAGCAGCCAAGATCCGGGTAGCACAGATACGCAGTATTTT
CASSQDPGSTDTQYF
>-|TRBV3-1/TRBV3-2|once|TRBJ1-5
TGTGCCAGCAGCCAAGGGACTTCAAAGCCCCAGCATTTT
CASSQGTSKPQHF
>TRBD1|TRBV18|-|TRBJ1-1
TGTGCCAGCTCACCCTATCGGGACAGGAGATCGAACACTGAAGCTTTCTTT
CASSPYRDRRSNTEAFF
>-|TRBV6-1|-|TRBJ1-5
TGTGCCAGCAGTGAAAGGGAGAATCAGCCCCAGCATTTT
CASSERENQPQHF
>TRBD2|TRBV5-1|-|TRBJ2-1
TGCGCCAGCAGCAGGGGACTAGCGGGAGTAGGGGTTTTATCGGAGTTCTTC
CASSRGLAGVGVLSEFF
>TRBD2|TRBV3-1/TRBV3-2|-|TRBJ2-3
TGTGCCAGCAGCCCCCGGGGGGTCACAGATACGCAGTATTTT
CASSPRGVTDTQYF
>-|TRBV4-2|-|TRBJ2-1
TGTGCCAGCAGCCAAGGCAGAGACCCCAATGAGCAGTTCTTC
CASSQGRDPNEQFF
>-|TRBV2|few|TRBJ2-2
TGTGCCAGCCAAGAGGGGCGGGTGAACACCGGGGAGCTGTTTTTT
CASQEGRVNTGELFF
>-|TRBV5-1|-|TRBJ1-4
TGCGCCAGCAGAGGGGGGTGGAATGAAAAACTGTTTTTT
CASRGGWNEKLFF
>TRBD1|TRBV6-1|-|TRBJ2-4
TGTGCCAGCAGTGACGGGACAGGGACAAACATTCAGTACTTC
CASSDGTGTNIQYF
>TRBD2|TRBV7-9|-|TRBJ2-2
TGTGCCAGCACCGTACAGGGGCGGGAGGGCTGGTACACCGGGGAGCTGTTTTTT
CASTVQGREGWYTGELFF
>-|TRBV28|-|TRBJ1-5
TGTGCCAGCAGTTGGACGGATGGATATCAGCCCCAGCATTTT
CASSWTDGYQPQHF
>TRBD1|TRBV28|-|TRBJ1-6
TGTGCCAGCAGTCGCTTTTACGAGGGGGCGAATTCACCCCTCCACTTT
CASSRFYEGANSPLHF
>-|TRBV28|-|TRBJ2-7
TGTGCCAGCAGATCCCCTGACATGTACGAGCAGTACTTC
CASRSPDMYEQYF
>-|TRBV4-2|-|TRBJ2-7
TGTGCCAGCAGCCAAGAAAATTGGGACCCCACCTACGAGCAGTACTTC
CASSQENWDPTYEQYF
>-|TRBV9|-|TRBJ1-2
TGTGCCAGCAGCGTAGATGGGGGCTGGGGCTACACCTTC
CASSVDGGWGYTF
>TRBD2|TRBV13|-|TRBJ2-7
TGTGCCAGCAGCTCGGGACTAGCGGGGTACGAGCAGTACTTC
CASSSGLAGYEQYF
>-|TRBV27|-|TRBJ2-7
TGTGCCAGCGGCGATTTTAGTTCCGAGCAGTACTTC
CASGDFSSEQYF